What follows are 28 T cell receptor beta chains derived from one specimen sequenced in a study of blood T cell repertoires in COVID-19. Sequenced by immunoSEQ multiplex PCR; TCRdb stores in-frame clones only, minus some. The sample includes 470,000 or so clones, around 89% seen only once; the top ten take approximately 4.5%. Sequencing was carried out using peripheral blood. Source of these receptors: a woman aged 25 to 45 with acute or convalescent COVID-19.

This chain uses TRBV13 with TRBJ2-1; TRBD2 agrees at 15 bases. The junction had 10 bases not matched to a gene; V was cut back by 5 bases and J by 5 bases. The CDR3 has 18 amino acids. Germline CDR1 PRHDT, CDR2 FYEKMQ (reference sequence). CDR3 in amino acids: CASSRGLAGGQTHNEQFF. DNA of the CDR3: TGTGCCAGCAGCCGAGGACTAGCGGGGGGGCAGACCCACAATGAGCAGTTCTTC.

This chain connects TRBV28 to TRBJ1-4; no firm D call. The germline V and J ends were trimmed by 5 bases and 4 bases, with 11 bases remaining between them. Germline V gene sequence: CDR1 MDHEN, CDR2 SYDVKM. The CDR3 is made up of 14 amino acids. DNA of the CDR3: TGTGCCAGCAGTCGCCTGACAAGTAATGAAAAACTGTTTTTT. It codes for CASSRLTSNEKLFF.

The genes are TRBV19 and TRBJ2-6; maybe TRBD1 (6 bases). Trimming stripped 10 bases from V and 1 base from J, with 17 bases between. The CDR3 spans 16 residues. CDR1 LNHDA and CDR2 SQIVND come from the germline V gene (reference sequence). CDR3 nucleotide sequence: TGTGCCACCACGGGCAGGGGAACATCTGGGGCCAACGTCCTGACTTTC. It encodes CATTGRGTSGANVLTF.

The V call is TRBV3-1 (or the pseudogene TRBV3-2), the J call TRBJ2-7, with TRBD1 matching 9 bases. This CDR3 region has 15 residues. With 3 bases clipped from V and 7 bases from J, the junction kept 10 bases outside the gene matches. Germline V gives CDR1 LGHDT, CDR2 YNNKEL (reference sequence). CDR3 sequence reads: CASSQPGQGLYEQYF. CDR3 coding DNA: TGTGCCAGCAGCCAGCCGGGACAGGGTCTTTATGAGCAGTACTTC.

In nucleotides, the CDR3 is TGTGCCACCAGTGATTCGACTAGCATCGAGACCCAGTACTTC. It codes for CATSDSTSIETQYF. This rearrangement joins TRBV24-1 to TRBJ2-5, with TRBD2 identical over 7 bases. Germline trimming cut 2 bases from V and 5 bases from J; bases unmatched to any gene: 4. There are 14 residues in the CDR3. Germline-derived CDR1 and CDR2 are KGHDR and SFDVKD.

This clone has a handful of counts. J is TRBJ2-5 and V is TRBV18, with D uncertain. Germline-derived CDR1 and CDR2 are KGHSH and LQKENI. V shed 4 bases and J shed 5 bases, with 11 bases lying between them. The CDR3 is made up of 13 amino acids. CDR3 amino acids: CASSQNRRETQYF. The CDR3 coding sequence is TGTGCCAGCTCACAAAACAGAAGGGAGACCCAGTACTTC.

The chain uses TRBV14 and TRBJ1-4; D may be TRBD1 (6 bases). The length of the CDR3 is 16 residues. With 1 base removed from V and 5 bases from J, the gap between germline ends came to 14 bases. The germline CDR1 and CDR2 sequences are SGHDN and FVKESK. The CDR3 reads CASSQVGGRENEKLFF. CDR3 nucleotide sequence: TGTGCCAGCAGCCAAGTGGGGGGGCGAGAGAATGAAAAACTGTTTTTT.

This clone has only a few counts. The chain recombines TRBV7-3 with TRBJ1-1; D is uncertain. The CDR3 covers 13 residues. V was pared by 6 bases and J by 4 bases, with 12 bases between. The germline V gene encodes CDR1 SGHTA and CDR2 FQGTGA. The CDR3 region is CASRNRTGTEAFF. CDR3 nucleotides: TGTGCCAGCAGGAATAGAACGGGCACTGAAGCTTTCTTT.

The J gene is TRBJ2-7, the V gene TRBV12-1; the listed D gene, TRBD1, was not tested against the DNA. TRBV12-1 is a known pseudogene. This CDR3 contains 19 residues. The CDR3 DNA follows: TGTGCCAGCACCTTGCGTCGGATTGCTGTGGACAGGAGCTCCTACGAGCAGTACTTC. This gives the protein CASTLRRIAVDRSSYEQYF.

This rearrangement joins TRBV2 to TRBJ2-7; D possibly corresponds to TRBD2 (6 bases). This CDR3 contains 15 residues. Germline V lookup: CDR1 SNHLY, CDR2 FYNNEI. The V end lost 6 bases, the J end lost 0 bases, and 15 bases lay between the germline ends. The CDR3 bases are TGTGCCAGCAGACGTGGGCAGGGACTCTCCTACGAGCAGTACTTC. As protein: CASRRGQGLSYEQYF.

Here the CDR3 reads CAISESNRGHYEQYF. CDR3 sequence (DNA): TGTGCCATCAGTGAGTCGAACAGGGGACACTACGAGCAGTACTTC. The V gene is TRBV10-3, the J gene TRBJ2-7, with 7 bases fitting TRBD1. The V gene's germline CDR1 is ENHRY and CDR2 SYGVKD. The CDR3 is 15 amino acids. The ends lost 0 bases at V and 3 bases at J; junction bases unmatched: 5.

The chain recombines TRBV28 with TRBJ2-2; 7 nucleotides agree with TRBD1. Germline V gene sequence: CDR1 MDHEN, CDR2 SYDVKM. This CDR3 region has 16 residues. J lost 6 bases, V lost 6 bases, and 13 bases had no gene match. CDR3 amino acids: CASSYETGPLAGELFF. For the CDR3, the DNA is TGTGCCAGCAGCTACGAGACAGGGCCCTTAGCCGGGGAGCTGTTTTTT.

The rearrangement uses TRBV28 and TRBJ2-7; D gene ambiguous. The V end lost 5 bases, the J end lost 6 bases, and 11 bases lay between the germline ends. The CDR3 is made up of 12 amino acids. Germline assignment: CDR1 MDHEN and CDR2 SYDVKM. DNA for the CDR3: TGTGCCAGCAGTACCCGCCGGGTCGAGCAGTACTTC. It codes for CASSTRRVEQYF. Together with reference TRBV28 and TRBJ2-7, the CDR3 gives the full variable domain: DVKVTQSSRYLVKRTGEKVFLECVQDMDHENMFWYRQDPGLGLRLIYFSYDVKMKEKGDIPEGYSVSREKKERFSLILESASTNQTSMYLCASSTRRVEQYFGPGTRLTVT.

The chain is built from TRBV2 and TRBJ2-1; a weak D match, TRBD1 (6 bases). This CDR3 has 13 residues. With 6 bases removed from V and 2 bases from J, the gap between germline ends came to 8 bases. Germline CDR1 is SNHLY and CDR2 is FYNNEI. As DNA, the CDR3 is TGTGCCAGCAGGAGGACAGCCTACAATGAGCAGTTCTTC. Residues: CASRRTAYNEQFF.

This chain joins TRBV11-2 and TRBJ1-5; D ambiguous. V lost 5 bases and J lost 4, with 9 bases in between. This CDR3 has 13 amino acids. Germline CDR1 reads SGHAT; CDR2 reads FQNNGV. The CDR3 loop reads CASSNQTNQPQHF. The CDR3, as DNA: TGTGCCAGCAGCAATCAAACTAATCAGCCCCAGCATTTT.

This clone came up once. The rearrangement joins TRBV7-9 to TRBJ2-5; TRBD1 aligns across 10 bases. After removal of 5 bases from V and 5 bases from J, the junction contained 8 bases not matched to a gene. The CDR3 has 15 residues. Germline CDR1 SEHNR, CDR2 FQNEAQ (reference sequence). CDR3: CASSTRQGARETQYF. CDR3 nucleotides: TGTGCCAGCAGCACTAGACAGGGGGCGCGGGAGACCCAGTACTTC. Full variable domain (remainder filled in from reference TRBV7-9 and TRBJ2-5): DTGVSQNPRHKITKRGQNVTFRCDPISEHNRLYWYRQTLGQGPEFLTYFQNEAQLEKSRLLSDRFSAERPKGSFSTLEIQRTEQGDSAMYLCASSTRQGARETQYFGPGTRLLVL.

Worth noting for this clone: Other DNA sequences of this sample code for an identical CDR3. The chain couples TRBV5-1 to TRBJ2-1; 9 bases fit TRBD1. CDR3 length: 15 amino acids. Germline trimming cut 1 base from V and 5 bases from J; bases unmatched to any gene: 4. Germline V gene lookup returns CDR1 SGHRS and CDR2 YFSETQ. The CDR3, as DNA: TGCGCCAGCAGCTTGACCGGACAGGGGAACAATGAGCAGTTCTTC. The encoded protein is CASSLTGQGNNEQFF.

The chain recombines TRBV27 with TRBJ2-5; 10 bases fit TRBD2. V gave up 5 bases and J gave up 1 base; unmatched junction bases: 4. The CDR3 is 15 residues long. Germline V gene lookup returns CDR1 MNHEY and CDR2 SMNVEV (reference sequence). Here the CDR3 DNA reads TGTGCCAGCAGTCGGAGCGGGGGGGCCCAAGAGACCCAGTACTTC. Its translation is CASSRSGGAQETQYF.

The chain joins TRBV19 to TRBJ1-1; D not resolved. Germline loops: CDR1 LNHDA, CDR2 SQIVND (reference sequence). Trimming pared 0 bases from V and 3 bases from J, leaving 8 bases between. The CDR3 covers 14 residues. The CDR3 bases are TGTGCCAGTAGTATAGAGCGGTTCTACACTGAAGCTTTCTTT. This codes for CASSIERFYTEAFF.

This clone was seen only once. The chain joins TRBV14 to TRBJ1-5; D perhaps matches TRBD1 (6 bases). The V end lost 0 bases, the J end lost 3 bases, and 12 bases lay between the germline ends. Germline V CDR1 and CDR2: SGHDN, FVKESK. The CDR3 is 16 residues long. This chain's CDR3 is CASSQEKGVPNQPQHF. The DNA of the CDR3 is TGTGCCAGCAGCCAAGAAAAGGGGGTTCCCAATCAGCCCCAGCATTTT.

This chain uses TRBV9 with TRBJ1-1; D gene ambiguous. CDR1 is SGDLS, CDR2 YYNGEE, per germline. The V end lost 0 bases, the J end lost 1 base, and 13 bases lay between the germline ends. The CDR3 has 16 amino acids. CDR3 in DNA: TGTGCCAGCAGCGTAGAAATCGGGGTTGGGAACACTGAAGCTTTCTTT. It is translated as CASSVEIGVGNTEAFF.

The chain is built from TRBV12-3 or TRBV12-4 and TRBJ2-2, with a weak D call TRBD2 (5 bases). The germline V and J ends were trimmed by 8 bases and 4 bases, with 11 bases remaining between them. CDR3 length equals 13 residues. CDR3 sequence: CASVRTSTGELFF. For the CDR3, the DNA is TGTGCCAGCGTCCGAACTAGCACCGGGGAGCTGTTTTTT.

V is TRBV27 and J is TRBJ2-5; 7 bases are shared with TRBD2. The CDR3 spans 14 residues. The germline gives CDR1 MNHEY, CDR2 SMNVEV (reference sequence). V lost 3 bases to trimming and J lost 3 bases; unmatched junction nucleotides: 4. The CDR3 sequence is CASSLGLAEETQYF. The CDR3 coding sequence is TGTGCCAGCAGTTTGGGCCTAGCGGAAGAGACCCAGTACTTC.

The V and J genes are TRBV2 and TRBJ2-5, with TRBD2 identical over 7 bases. This CDR3 has 13 amino acids. V lost 6 bases and J lost 2; bases outside the gene matches: 3. Germline-derived CDR1 and CDR2 are SNHLY and FYNNEI. In nucleotides, the CDR3 is TGTGCCAGCAGAGCGGGGAATCAAGAGACCCAGTACTTC. Translating gives CASRAGNQETQYF.

This chain joins TRBV28 and TRBJ1-5; D is unclear. CDR1 is MDHEN and CDR2 is SYDVKM in the germline V gene. Trimming removed 7 bases at V and 3 bases at J, with 10 bases between. The CDR3 is 13 residues long. The CDR3 bases are TGTGCCAGCACGGGAGACCTCAATCAGCCCCAGCATTTT. The encoded protein is CASTGDLNQPQHF.

This chain uses TRBV21-1 with TRBJ1-1; TRBD1 is taken as the D call from the table, unchecked against the DNA. TRBV21-1 is given as a pseudogene. The CDR3 runs 20 residues. The chain's CDR3 is CASSALPNNPGQGLFTEAFF. The CDR3 bases are TGTGCCAGCAGCGCACTACCGAATAATCCGGGACAGGGCCTGTTCACTGAAGCTTTCTTT.

This clone has only a few counts. V is TRBV5-1 and J is TRBJ1-6; D not resolved. CDR3 length: 13 residues. The ends were cut back, 6 bases at V and 8 bases at J, with 12 bases in the middle. Germline V CDR1 and CDR2: SGHRS, YFSETQ. CDR3 amino acids: CASTEGVDSPLHF. The CDR3 coding sequence is TGCGCCAGCACGGAGGGTGTTGATTCACCCCTCCACTTT.

The V call is TRBV2, the J call TRBJ1-2; the match to TRBD1 covers 9 bases. Germline V gene data show CDR1 as SNHLY and CDR2 as FYNNEI. After removal of 6 bases from V and 6 bases from J, the junction contained 11 bases not matched to a gene. The CDR3 contains 15 residues. The CDR3 DNA reads as TGTGCCAGCAGGGACAGGGGCTTAAGGTCGGATGGCTACACCTTC. Amino acid sequence: CASRDRGLRSDGYTF.